The T cell receptor beta chain under discussion was sequenced for a study of blood T cell repertoires in COVID-19. Study-level information: The United States, Italy and Spain were the sources of the acute and convalescent COVID-19 samples. In each case, the material was cDNA or gDNA derived from T cells, B-cell-depleted T cells, or PBMCs.

Trimming took 1 base from V and 8 from J, leaving 13 bases between them. The CDR3 is 14 amino acids. Germline V CDR1 and CDR2: SGHVS, FNYEAQ. TCRdb's copy holds only in-frame clones and misses some; the assay was immunoSEQ multiplex PCR. Of 150,000 to 250,000 clones listed, roughly 83% are singletons. This TCR was recovered from a woman in her thirties or forties with COVID-19, enrolled during active disease. The gene calls are TRBV7-6 and TRBJ2-3; D perhaps matches TRBD1 (5 bases). Specimen: peripheral blood. CDR3 amino acids: CASSLDTAQGTQYF. CDR3 sequence (DNA): TGTGCCAGCAGCTTAGACACAGCTCAGGGTACGCAGTATTTT. The complete variable domain, with remaining parts taken from reference TRBV7-6 and TRBJ2-3, reads GAGVSQSPRYKVTKRGQDVALRCDPISGHVSLYWYRQALGQGPEFLTYFNYEAQQDKSGLPNDRFSAERPEGSISTLTIQRTEQRDSAMYRCASSLDTAQGTQYFGPGTRLTVL.